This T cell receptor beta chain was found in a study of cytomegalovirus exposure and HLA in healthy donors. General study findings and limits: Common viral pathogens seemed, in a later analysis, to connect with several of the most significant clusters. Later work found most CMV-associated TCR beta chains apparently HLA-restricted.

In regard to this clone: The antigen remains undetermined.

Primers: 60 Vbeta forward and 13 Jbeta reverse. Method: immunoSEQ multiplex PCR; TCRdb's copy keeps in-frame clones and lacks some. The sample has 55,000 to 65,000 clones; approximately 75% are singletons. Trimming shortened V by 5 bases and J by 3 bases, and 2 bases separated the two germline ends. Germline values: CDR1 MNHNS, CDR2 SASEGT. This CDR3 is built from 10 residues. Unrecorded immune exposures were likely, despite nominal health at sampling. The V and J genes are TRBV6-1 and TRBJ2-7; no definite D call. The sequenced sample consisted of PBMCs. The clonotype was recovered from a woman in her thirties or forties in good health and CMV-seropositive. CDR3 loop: CASSYYEQYF. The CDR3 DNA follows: TGTGCCAGCAGTTACTACGAGCAGTACTTC.